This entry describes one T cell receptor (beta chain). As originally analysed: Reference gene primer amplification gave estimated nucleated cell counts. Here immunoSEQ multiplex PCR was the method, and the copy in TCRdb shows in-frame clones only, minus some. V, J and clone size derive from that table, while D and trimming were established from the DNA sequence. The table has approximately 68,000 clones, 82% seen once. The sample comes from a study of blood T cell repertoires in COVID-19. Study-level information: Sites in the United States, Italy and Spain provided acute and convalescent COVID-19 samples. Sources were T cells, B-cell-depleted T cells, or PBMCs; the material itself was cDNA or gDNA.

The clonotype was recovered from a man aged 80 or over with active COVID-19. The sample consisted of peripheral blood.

The CDR3 DNA sequence: TGCGCCAGCAGCTCCGACATAGTCGGGGGCACCGGGGAGCTGTTTTTT. Translating gives CASSSDIVGGTGELFF. This chain connects TRBV5-1 to TRBJ2-2; TRBD2 is a possible D gene (6 bases). The CDR3 is made up of 16 amino acids. Germline V gene lookup returns CDR1 SGHRS and CDR2 YFSETQ. V was trimmed by 3 bases and J by 4 bases, leaving 16 bases between them.